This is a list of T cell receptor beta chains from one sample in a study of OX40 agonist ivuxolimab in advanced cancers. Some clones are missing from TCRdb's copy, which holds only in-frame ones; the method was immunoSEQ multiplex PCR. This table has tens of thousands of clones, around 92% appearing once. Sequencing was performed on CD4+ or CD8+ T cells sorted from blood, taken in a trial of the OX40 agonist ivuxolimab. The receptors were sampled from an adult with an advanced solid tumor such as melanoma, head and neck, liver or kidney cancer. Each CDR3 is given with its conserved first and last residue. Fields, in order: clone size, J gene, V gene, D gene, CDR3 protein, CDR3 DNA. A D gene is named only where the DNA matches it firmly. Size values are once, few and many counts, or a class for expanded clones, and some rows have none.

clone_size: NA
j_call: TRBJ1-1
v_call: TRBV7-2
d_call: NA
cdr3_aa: CASSFQGGTEAFF
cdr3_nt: TGTGCCAGCAGCTTCCAGGGAGGGACTGAAGCTTTCTTT

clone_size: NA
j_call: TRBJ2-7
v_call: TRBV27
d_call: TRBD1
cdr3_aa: CASSLGVQGANEQYF
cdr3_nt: TGTGCCAGCAGTTTGGGGGTCCAGGGGGCCAACGAGCAGTACTTC

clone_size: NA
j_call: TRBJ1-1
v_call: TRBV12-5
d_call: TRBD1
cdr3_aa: CASGPPDRGNTEAFF
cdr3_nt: TGTGCTAGTGGACCTCCGGACAGGGGGAACACTGAAGCTTTCTTT

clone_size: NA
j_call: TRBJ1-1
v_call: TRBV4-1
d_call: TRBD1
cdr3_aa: CASSQPWTGPNTEAFF
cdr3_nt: TGCGCCAGCAGCCAACCGTGGACAGGCCCGAACACTGAAGCTTTCTTT

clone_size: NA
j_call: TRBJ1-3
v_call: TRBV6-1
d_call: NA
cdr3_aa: CASGGMDSGNTIYF
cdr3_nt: TGTGCCAGCGGGGGGATGGACTCTGGAAACACCATATATTTT

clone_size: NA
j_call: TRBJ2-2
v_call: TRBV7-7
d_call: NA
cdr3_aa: CASSFEGRTGELFF
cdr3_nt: TGTGCCAGCAGCTTCGAAGGGAGGACCGGGGAGCTGTTTTTT

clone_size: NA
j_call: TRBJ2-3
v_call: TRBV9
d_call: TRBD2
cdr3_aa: CATGAGSDTQYF
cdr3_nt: TGTGCCACCGGAGCGGGGTCAGATACGCAGTATTTT

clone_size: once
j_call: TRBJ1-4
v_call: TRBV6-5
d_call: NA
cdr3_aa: CASSYSGGETNEKLFF
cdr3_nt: TGTGCCAGCAGTTACTCGGGCGGGGAAACTAATGAAAAACTGTTTTTT

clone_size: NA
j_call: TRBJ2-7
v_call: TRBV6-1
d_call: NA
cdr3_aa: CASSQGGTFYEQYF
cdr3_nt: TGTGCCAGCAGCCAAGGGGGGACCTTCTACGAGCAGTACTTC

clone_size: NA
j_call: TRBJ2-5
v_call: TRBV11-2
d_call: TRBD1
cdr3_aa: CASSPGTAQETQYF
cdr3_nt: TGTGCCAGCAGCCCCGGGACAGCCCAAGAGACCCAGTACTTC

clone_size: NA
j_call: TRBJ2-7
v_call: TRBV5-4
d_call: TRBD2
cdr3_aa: CASSEWGEGFDEQYF
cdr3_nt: TGTGCCAGCAGCGAATGGGGGGAGGGGTTCGACGAGCAGTACTTC

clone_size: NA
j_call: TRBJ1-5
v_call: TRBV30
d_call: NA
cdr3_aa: CAWSHTASDQPQHF
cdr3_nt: TGTGCCTGGAGTCACACTGCCAGCGATCAGCCCCAGCATTTT

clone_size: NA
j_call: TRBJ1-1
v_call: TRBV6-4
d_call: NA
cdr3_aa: CASRYSVNTEAFF
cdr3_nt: TGTGCCAGCAGATACAGTGTGAACACTGAAGCTTTCTTT

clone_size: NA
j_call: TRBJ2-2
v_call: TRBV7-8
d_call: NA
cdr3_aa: CATRAGELFF
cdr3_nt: TGTGCCACCAGGGCCGGGGAGCTGTTTTTT

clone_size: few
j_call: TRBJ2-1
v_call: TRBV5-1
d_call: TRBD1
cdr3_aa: CASSKAGTDYNEQFF
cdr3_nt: TGCGCCAGCAGCAAAGCCGGGACAGACTACAATGAGCAGTTCTTC

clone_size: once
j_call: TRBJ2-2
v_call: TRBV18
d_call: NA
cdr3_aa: CASTPWEELNTGELFF
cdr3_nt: TGTGCCAGTACCCCCTGGGAGGAACTGAACACCGGGGAGCTGTTTTTT

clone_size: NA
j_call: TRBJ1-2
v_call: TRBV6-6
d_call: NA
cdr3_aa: CASSYPGRVSYTF
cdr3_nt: TGTGCCAGCAGTTACCCGGGACGGGTCAGCTACACCTTC

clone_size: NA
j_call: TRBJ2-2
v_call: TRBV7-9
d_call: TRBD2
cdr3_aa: CASSFPRTSGGRDTGELFF
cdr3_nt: TGTGCCAGCAGCTTTCCCCGGACTAGCGGGGGCAGGGACACCGGGGAGCTGTTTTTT

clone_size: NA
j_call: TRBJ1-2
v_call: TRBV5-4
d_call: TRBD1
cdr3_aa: CASGRYGQGPYGYTF
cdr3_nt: TGTGCCAGCGGCCGCTACGGACAGGGCCCCTATGGCTACACCTTC

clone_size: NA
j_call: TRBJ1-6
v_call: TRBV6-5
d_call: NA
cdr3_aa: CASSVGGLGNSPLHF
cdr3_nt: TGTGCCAGCAGTGTTGGGGGGCTGGGTAATTCACCCCTCCACTTT

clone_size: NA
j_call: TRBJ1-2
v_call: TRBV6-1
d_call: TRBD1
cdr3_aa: CASTADRDGYTF
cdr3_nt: TGTGCCAGCACCGCCGACAGGGATGGCTACACCTTC